The 16 T cell receptor beta chains below all came from one sample that was sequenced in a study of vaccination and CD4 T cells after COVID-19. Sequencing of DNA taken from cultured CD4+ T cells relied on the Oncomine TCR Beta short-read assay. TCRdb reanalysed the PCR reads using MiXCR and keeps one entry per CDR3 protein. The table records 7,900 or so distinct CDR3 sequences, about two thirds of them present only once. Documented treatment: approximately nine-day PBMC culture with coronavirus spike peptide pools or control peptides (ViraFEST assay). The antigens these receptors bind are not known. Sequences were derived from cultured CD4+ T cells from blood, sampled after SARS-CoV-2 vaccination. These receptors were taken from a human donor with COVID-19.

This clonotype rates as medium-sized. The chain joins TRBV12-3 or TRBV12-4 to TRBJ1-6; D is undetermined. V lost 0 bases and J 5 bases, leaving 5 bases between the germline ends. The CDR3 is made up of 14 amino acids. CDR3 region: CASSLAGNNSPLHF. DNA for the CDR3: TGTGCCAGCAGTTTAGCGGGTAATAATTCACCCCTCCACTTT.

Concerning this clonotype: At one of its ends the junction is not consistent with the germline gene, which may arise from a read error. The chain uses TRBV7-7 and TRBJ1-1, with D maybe TRBD1 (5 bases). The CDR3 covers 13 residues. The germline CDR1 and CDR2 sequences are SSHAT and FNYEAQ (reference sequence). CDR3 DNA sequence: TGTGCTAGCAGCAAAGACAGCAACACTGAAGCTTTCTTT. The encoded protein is CASSKDSNTEAFF.

The chain has TRBV6-1 and TRBJ1-2; 9 nucleotides align to TRBD1. CDR3 length equals 15 residues. With 6 bases clipped from V and 7 bases from J, the junction kept 12 bases outside the gene matches. Germline V gene sequence: CDR1 MNHNS, CDR2 SASEGT. The CDR3 nucleotides are TGTGCCAGCAGAGAACAGGGGGCGCTCGTAACTGGCTACACCTTC. Amino acid sequence: CASREQGALVTGYTF.

This clonotype appeared a few times. CDR3 sequence: CASSRDTMSGAIRPQHF. The CDR3 DNA sequence: TGCGCCAGCAGCCGGGACACCATGAGCGGGGCAATCAGGCCCCAGCATTTT. The chain combines TRBV10-2 with TRBJ1-5; TRBD1 might be the D (6 bases). The V gene's germline CDR1 is WSHSY and CDR2 SAAADI. Trimming removed 6 bases at V and 9 bases at J, with 27 bases between. This CDR3 is built from 17 residues.

The chain combines TRBV6-1 with TRBJ1-2; no clear D gene. CDR3 length: 14 residues. Germline lookup yields CDR1 MNHNS and CDR2 SASEGT. Trimming shortened V by 4 bases and J by 1 base, and 10 bases separated the two germline ends. CDR3 in amino acids: CASSAGFNNYGYTF. The CDR3 nucleotides read TGTGCCAGCAGTGCAGGATTTAATAACTATGGCTACACCTTC.

As for this clonotype: Germline is not matched at one junction end, which may reflect a read error. The CDR3 nucleotides read TGTGCTAGCAGCCCGCGGGCGGGGGGGCCGGAGACCCAGTACTTC. Translated: CASSPRAGGPETQYF. The chain couples TRBV7-7 to TRBJ2-5; 9 nucleotides line up with TRBD2. The V gene's germline CDR1 is SSHAT and CDR2 FNYEAQ (reference sequence). This CDR3 contains 15 residues.

The chain recombines TRBV14 with TRBJ1-2, with D unresolved. The length of the CDR3 is 16 residues. Germline loops: CDR1 SGHDN, CDR2 FVKESK. Trimming took off 0 bases at V and 2 bases at J, with 13 bases between the two ends. DNA for the CDR3: TGTGCCAGCAGCCAAGATGGAACCTTGGGGAACTATGGCTACACCTTC. This codes for CASSQDGTLGNYGYTF.

About this clonotype itself: The junction departs from the called germline gene at one end, perhaps through a read error. The DNA for the CDR3 is TGTGCTAGCAGCTCCCGAAAGGGGACAGGGGGCCGGGAGACCCAGTACTTC. Translated: CASSSRKGTGGRETQYF. J is TRBJ2-5 and V is TRBV7-7; 12 bases map to TRBD1. Germline V CDR1 and CDR2: SSHAT, FNYEAQ (reference sequence). The CDR3 extends over 17 amino acids.

The chain couples TRBV6-1 to TRBJ2-7; 9 positions match TRBD1. J lost 5 bases, V lost 3 bases, and 8 bases had no gene match. Germline lookup yields CDR1 MNHNS and CDR2 SASEGT. This CDR3 contains 15 residues. The CDR3 DNA sequence: TGTGCCAGCAGTGATACCGGGACAGGGAGCCACGAGCAGTACTTC. It translates to CASSDTGTGSHEQYF.

The CDR3 bases are TGTGCCAGCAGCCCCGCCGCTCTGGCGTTCCGTGGAAACACCATATATTTT. It codes for CASSPAALAFRGNTIYF. The chain recombines TRBV7-2 with TRBJ1-3; the D is unclear. The CDR3 sequence is 17 residues long. Germline CDR1 and CDR2: SGHTA and FQGNSA. Between the trimmed V and J ends, which lost 5 bases and 3 bases, there was a span of 20 bases. The variable domain in full, with the rest retrieved from reference TRBV7-2 and TRBJ1-3, is GAGVSQSPSNKVTEKGKDVELRCDPISGHTALYWYRQSLGQGLEFLIYFQGNSAPDKSGLPSDRFSAERTGGSVSTLTIQRTQQEDSAVYLCASSPAALAFRGNTIYFGEGSWLTVV.

V is TRBV19 and J is TRBJ1-2; D may be TRBD1 (6 bases). The germline V gene has CDR1 LNHDA and CDR2 SQIVND (reference sequence). The CDR3 has 13 residues. Trimming took off 8 bases at V and 4 bases at J, with 14 bases between the two ends. The CDR3 DNA follows: TGTGCCAGTCGGGACACAGGGAGCTATGGCTACACCTTC. As protein: CASRDTGSYGYTF.

This clonotype has a handful of counts. The chain recombines TRBV6-2 or TRBV6-3 with TRBJ2-7, with 8 bases matching TRBD1. The V segment lost 5 bases and the J segment 5 bases; nucleotides outside the gene matches: 11. CDR1 is MNHEY and CDR2 is SVGEGT in the germline V gene. This CDR3 is 15 amino acids long. CDR3 in amino acids: CASSPPGTGWNEQYF. Here the CDR3 DNA reads TGTGCCAGCAGTCCACCAGGGACAGGTTGGAACGAGCAGTACTTC.

This chain links TRBV10-1 with TRBJ2-5; tentatively, D is TRBD2 (6 bases). Germline values: CDR1 WNHNN, CDR2 SYGVQD (reference sequence). With 4 bases removed from V and 5 bases from J, the gap between germline ends came to 11 bases. This CDR3 is 13 amino acids long. The CDR3 DNA reads TGCGCCAGCAGTGCGTCTAGCGTCGAGACCCAGTACTTC. It codes for CASSASSVETQYF.

V gene TRBV12-3 or TRBV12-4 combines with J gene TRBJ2-5; D perhaps matches TRBD2 (5 bases). CDR3 length: 13 amino acids. V was clipped by 6 bases and J by 3 bases, with 11 bases between them. The CDR3 here is CASSPTRKETQYF. As DNA, the CDR3 is TGTGCCAGCAGCCCCACTAGGAAAGAGACCCAGTACTTC.

CDR3 in DNA: TGTGCCAGCAGAATACAGGGATCTAACTATGGCTACACCTTC. Translation: CASRIQGSNYGYTF. This chain joins TRBV6-1 and TRBJ1-2; D is perhaps TRBD1 (6 bases). The CDR3 has 14 residues. Trimming stripped 6 bases from V and 0 bases from J, with 11 bases between. Germline CDR1 reads MNHNS; CDR2 reads SASEGT.

V usage is TRBV6-1 and J usage is TRBJ2-5; D unresolved. Germline values: CDR1 MNHNS, CDR2 SASEGT. V shed 8 bases and J shed 5 bases, with 9 bases lying between them. The CDR3 sequence is 11 residues long. This chain's CDR3 is CASGLGETQYF. DNA for the CDR3: TGTGCCAGCGGCCTTGGGGAGACCCAGTACTTC.